This is a list of T cell receptor beta chains from one sample in a study of T cell repertoires in cytomegalovirus infection. Using its own MiXCR run on the reads, TCRdb lists one record per CDR3 protein. This repertoire shows 350,000 to 500,000 distinct CDR3 sequences, 31% found once; its top ten account for 12% to 15%. The sample taken for sequencing was PBMCs. The receptor set was obtained from a human donor in good health (CMV status not recorded). Some clones in this sample may be carry-over from other donors' samples. CDR3s include the opening cysteine and the closing phenylalanine or tryptophan. A D gene is named only where the DNA matches it firmly. Clone size is not always given. Where it is, it says once, few, many or a class for expanded clones.

j_gene,v_gene,d_gene,abundance,CDR3nt,CDR3aa
TRBJ1-4,TRBV28,TRBD1,-,TGTGCCAGCAGTATACAGGGGGATGAAAAACTGTTTTTT,CASSIQGDEKLFF
TRBJ1-6,TRBV19,TRBD1,-,TGTGCCAGTAGTGGGACAGGAGGAGGATCACCCCTCCACTTT,CASSGTGGGSPLHF
TRBJ2-1,TRBV7-8,TRBD2,-,TGTGCCAGCAGCTTTGGACTAGCGGGTAGATACAATGAGCAGTTCTTC,CASSFGLAGRYNEQFF
TRBJ1-1,TRBV10-3,-,few,TGTGCCATCAGTGATACGGACAGGAACACTGAAGCTTTCTTT,CAISDTDRNTEAFF
TRBJ2-1,TRBV6-1,-,-,TGTGCCAGCAATTATAACCCGGGACTGGGGTCGTCGGAGCAGTTCTTC,CASNYNPGLGSSEQFF
TRBJ2-7,TRBV29-1,-,few,TGCAGCGTTCGGGGGTCCGCACCCTACGAGCAGTACTTC,CSVRGSAPYEQYF
TRBJ1-2,TRBV4-1,TRBD1,few,TGCGCCAGCAGCCAAGTTGGGACAGGATTAAATCATGGCTACACCTTC,CASSQVGTGLNHGYTF
TRBJ2-2,TRBV7-9,-,-,TGTGCCAGCAGCTTTTGGGACCCTAAAACCGGGGAGCTGTTTTTT,CASSFWDPKTGELFF
TRBJ1-3,TRBV7-2,-,few,TGTGCCAGCAGCCCGCAAAGGGGAGGAAACACCATATATTTT,CASSPQRGGNTIYF
TRBJ2-7,TRBV7-8,TRBD2,many,TGTGCCAGCAGCTTAGTTCCTAGCGGGGAGAACTACGAGCAGTACTTC,CASSLVPSGENYEQYF
TRBJ2-1,TRBV4-1,-,-,TGCGCCAGCAGCCAAAGGACAGCATCAGGGGGGAGCAATGAGCAGTTCTTC,CASSQRTASGGSNEQFF
TRBJ2-7,TRBV29-1,-,-,TGCAGCGTTGTGGACCTCCCCTACGAGCAGTACTTC,CSVVDLPYEQYF
TRBJ1-4,TRBV10-2,TRBD1,-,TGCGCCAGCAGCCGGGGACAGGGGGCTAATGAAAAACTGTTTTTT,CASSRGQGANEKLFF
TRBJ1-3,TRBV7-6,TRBD1,many,TGTGCCAGCAGCTCCCCGGGACAGGGGACTGGAAACACCATATATTTT,CASSSPGQGTGNTIYF
TRBJ1-5,TRBV7-8,-,once,TGTGCCAGCAGCTTATGGCAGTCTAATAGCAATCAGCCCCAGCATTTT,CASSLWQSNSNQPQHF
TRBJ1-1,TRBV7-8,-,many,TGTGCCAGCAGTTTGGTTCCTAGGGGGGCAGCGGACACTGAAGCTTTCTTT,CASSLVPRGAADTEAFF
TRBJ2-1,TRBV6-4,TRBD2,-,TGTGCCACTCGGGGGGGGCGGGATAATGAGCAGTTCTTC,CATRGGRDNEQFF
TRBJ1-1,TRBV2,TRBD1,few,TGTGCCAGCAGGCCGGGACAGGGGACGCCTGAAGCTTTCTTT,CASRPGQGTPEAFF
TRBJ1-4,TRBV4-1,TRBD1,many,TGCGCCAGCAGCCAGGGGACAGGGTGGAATGAAAAACTGTTTTTT,CASSQGTGWNEKLFF
TRBJ1-1,TRBV6-5,TRBD1,-,TGTGCCAGCAGTTGGTTAGGGACAGACACTGAAGCTTTCTTT,CASSWLGTDTEAFF
TRBJ2-7,TRBV5-4,-,few,TGTGCCAGCAGCTTTTCATTTTTAGACAGTCCAGACTTC,CASSFSFLDSPDF
TRBJ1-1,TRBV19,-,-,TGTGCCGCCTCGCCTCAAAGGGGGGCAGACATGAACACTGAAGCTTTCTTT,CAASPQRGADMNTEAFF
TRBJ1-2,TRBV29-1,-,-,TGCAGCGTCCCCGGCAGGGAGGTTGGCTACACCTTC,CSVPGREVGYTF
TRBJ1-1,TRBV28,TRBD1,-,TGTGCCAGCAGTTCAGGGGGTATAGCTGAAGCTTTCTTT,CASSSGGIAEAFF
TRBJ1-6,TRBV2,TRBD1,many,TGTGCCAGCAGCGGACAGGGAAGAGTCGCCCTCCACTTT,CASSGQGRVALHF
TRBJ1-6,TRBV28,-,many,TGTGCCAGCAGTTTAATAGGGAACAATTCACCCCTCCACTTT,CASSLIGNNSPLHF
TRBJ2-3,TRBV15,TRBD2,-,TGTGCCACCAGCAGATACGGGGGGGGCCGGGATACGCAGTATTTT,CATSRYGGGRDTQYF
TRBJ2-5,TRBV2,-,-,TGTGCCAGCAGTGAGGGCACGTACCAAGAGACCCAGTACTTC,CASSEGTYQETQYF
TRBJ2-1,TRBV5-4,-,-,TGTGCCAGCAGCTTGGTAGAGACCGAGCAGTTCTTC,CASSLVETEQFF
TRBJ2-1,TRBV4-2,TRBD2,-,TGTGCCAGCAGCCCTTCCCCGACTAGCGGCGGGTTTTCCTACAATGAGCAGTTCTTC,CASSPSPTSGGFSYNEQFF
TRBJ2-1,TRBV11-2,TRBD2,-,TGTGCCAGCAGCCCCCGGACTAGCGGGGCAGGCTCCCACAATGAGCAGTTCTTC,CASSPRTSGAGSHNEQFF
TRBJ2-1,TRBV7-8,-,many,TGTGCCAGCAGCTTAGCGAGGGGGGATGAGCAGTTCTTC,CASSLARGDEQFF
TRBJ1-5,TRBV6-6,-,once,TGTGCCAGCAGTTACTCCCCCCAGGGAGGCCAGCCCCAGCATTTT,CASSYSPQGGQPQHF
TRBJ1-2,TRBV19,TRBD1,-,TGTGCCAGTAGCCAACCGGGACAGGGGAGGACGGGCGATGGCTACACCTTC,CASSQPGQGRTGDGYTF
TRBJ1-3,TRBV4-3,-,few,TGCGCCAGCAGCCAAGTCCCCTCTGGAAACACCATATATTTT,CASSQVPSGNTIYF
TRBJ2-1,TRBV27,-,few,TGTGCCAGCAGTCACTCACAATACAATGAGCAGTTCTTC,CASSHSQYNEQFF
TRBJ1-4,TRBV18,TRBD1,few,TGTGCCAGCTCATCTTTACCGGGACGGCTACCAGGGGGTAATGAAAAACTGTTTTTT,CASSSLPGRLPGGNEKLFF
TRBJ2-3,TRBV24-1,-,few,TGTGCCACCAGTGCCTCCCCGGGGCGCACAGATACGCAGTATTTT,CATSASPGRTDTQYF
TRBJ1-2,TRBV12-3/TRBV12-4,-,-,TGTGCCAGCAGTCGGGACTGGAACTATGGCTACACCTTC,CASSRDWNYGYTF
TRBJ1-3,TRBV6-5,-,-,TGTGCCAGCAGTTACTCGATCGGGTACTCTGGAAACACCATATATTTT,CASSYSIGYSGNTIYF
TRBJ1-2,TRBV11-2,-,-,TGTGCCAGCAGCTCGGACAGCCCTCGGATCTATGGCTACACCTTC,CASSSDSPRIYGYTF
TRBJ1-3,TRBV7-9,-,many,TGTGCCAGCAGCTTACAGGGAAGCTCTGGAAACACCATATATTTT,CASSLQGSSGNTIYF
TRBJ1-6,TRBV7-9,-,-,TGTGCCAGCAGCCCCTCCGCGGGGGTGAACTCACCCCTCCACTTT,CASSPSAGVNSPLHF
TRBJ1-5,TRBV7-2,-,-,TGTGCCAGCAGATACGGTGGGGGTTTGAATCAGCCCCAGCATTTT,CASRYGGGLNQPQHF
TRBJ2-7,TRBV28,-,few,TGTGCCAGCAGTTTAGAAGGGTCCGAGCAGTACTTC,CASSLEGSEQYF
TRBJ1-1,TRBV7-2,-,-,TGTGCCAGCAGCTTGGTAGGGAAACTTGGGGCTTTCTTT,CASSLVGKLGAFF
TRBJ1-5,TRBV7-9,-,few,TGTGCCAGCAGTCCAGGGTTCCACAATCAGCCCCAGCATTTT,CASSPGFHNQPQHF
TRBJ2-7,TRBV6-5,-,-,TGTGCCAGCAGTTACCCCGAGGGGGGATCCTACGAGCAGTACTTC,CASSYPEGGSYEQYF
TRBJ2-3,TRBV3-1,-,-,TGTGCCAGCAGCCAGGGGGGGACAGGCACAGATACGCAGTATTTT,CASSQGGTGTDTQYF
TRBJ2-3,TRBV7-2,-,many,TGTGCCAGCAGCTTGGGGGGGGCCGGTCGCGCAGATACGCAGTATTTT,CASSLGGAGRADTQYF
TRBJ2-3,TRBV7-2,TRBD2,-,TGTGCCAGCAGCCACCCCGGGACTAGCGGGGTTGACACAGATACGCAGTATTTT,CASSHPGTSGVDTDTQYF
TRBJ2-1,TRBV28,-,once,TGTGCCAGCAGGTCAGACAGATACAATGAGCAGTTCTTC,CASRSDRYNEQFF
TRBJ1-5,TRBV7-2,TRBD1,many,TGTGCCAGCAGTCCGGGACAGATCAATCAGCCCCAGCATTTT,CASSPGQINQPQHF
TRBJ1-5,TRBV7-2,-,-,TGTGCCAGCAGCTTAGAGGCGGCTGGGCCCCAGCATTTT,CASSLEAAGPQHF
TRBJ2-7,TRBV12-3/TRBV12-4,TRBD1,-,TGTGCCAGGAGTTTTTCCGGGACAGGGATATCCTACGAGCAGTACTTC,CARSFSGTGISYEQYF
TRBJ2-1,TRBV5-1,TRBD2,few,TGCGCCAGCAGCTTGGCGTCTAGCGGGGGCACTAATGAGCAGTTCTTC,CASSLASSGGTNEQFF
TRBJ2-1,TRBV11-2,TRBD1,-,TGTGCCAGCAGCTTTCGGACAGGGTCGGGGATCAATGAGCAGTTCTTC,CASSFRTGSGINEQFF
TRBJ1-1,TRBV7-3,-,few,TGTGCCAGCAGCGACGACTGGAACACTGAAGCTTTCTTT,CASSDDWNTEAFF
TRBJ2-1,TRBV20-1,TRBD2,few,TGCAGTGCTAGCCGGACTAGCGTATCCCTCAATGAGCAGTTCTTC,CSASRTSVSLNEQFF
TRBJ2-3,TRBV6-5,-,few,TGTGCCAGCAGTTACTCGATGGGGCCCGGGGAGGTTGCAGATACGCAGTATTTT,CASSYSMGPGEVADTQYF